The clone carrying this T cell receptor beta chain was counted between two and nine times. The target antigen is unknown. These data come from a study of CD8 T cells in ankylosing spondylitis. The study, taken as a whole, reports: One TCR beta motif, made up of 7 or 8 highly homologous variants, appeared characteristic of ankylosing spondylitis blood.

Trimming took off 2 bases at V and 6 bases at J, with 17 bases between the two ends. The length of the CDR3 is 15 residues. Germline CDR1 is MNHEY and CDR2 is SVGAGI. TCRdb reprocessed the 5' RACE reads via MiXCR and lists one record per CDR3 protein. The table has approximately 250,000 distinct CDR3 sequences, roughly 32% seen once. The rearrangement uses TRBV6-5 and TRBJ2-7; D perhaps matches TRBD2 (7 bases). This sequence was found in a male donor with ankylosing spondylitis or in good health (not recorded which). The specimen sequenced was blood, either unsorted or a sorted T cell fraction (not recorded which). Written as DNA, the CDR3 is TGTGCCAGCAGTTACCCCGGGGGGCCGTTGACCGAGCAGTACTTC. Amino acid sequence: CASSYPGGPLTEQYF.